The T cell receptor (beta chain) described here comes from a study of early T cells in non-severe SARS-CoV-2 infection. This clonotype was seen a few times. TCRdb analysed the 5' RACE reads with MiXCR anew, one entry per CDR3 protein. The sample lists roughly 83,000 distinct CDR3 sequences, approximately 12% seen once, with approximately 4.7% in the top ten. Germline V CDR1 and CDR2: LNHDA, SQIVND (reference sequence). V shed 6 bases, J shed 0 bases, and the junction held 4 bases outside the gene matches. The CDR3 has 14 residues. Here the sequenced sample was whole blood, taken at baseline. The chain is built from TRBV19 and TRBJ1-1; 7 bases fit TRBD1. The sequence came from an adult who was a healthcare worker with PCR-confirmed SARS-CoV-2 infection or an uninfected control (not recorded which). The CDR3, as DNA: TGTGCCAGTAGATCGACAGGGCTGAACACTGAAGCTTTCTTT. Amino acid sequence: CASRSTGLNTEAFF.